These 25 T cell receptor beta chains came from one sample sequenced in a study of T cell changes during pregnancy in multiple sclerosis. Sequencing was performed with immunoSEQ multiplex PCR; in TCRdb, only in-frame clones are kept and a portion is missing. The data contain 45,000 or so clones, roughly 91% of them singletons. Sequences were derived from CD8+ T cells from peripheral blood mononuclear cells, sampled after pregnancy. These receptors were collected from a female donor in good health, enrolled as a control in a pregnancy study.

The rearrangement links TRBV4-3 to TRBJ1-6; D is perhaps TRBD1 (5 bases). Germline CDR1 reads LGHNA; CDR2 reads YSLEER. V dropped 8 bases and J dropped 0 bases, with 11 bases sitting between them. The CDR3 runs to 15 residues. CDR3 residues: CASQTASSYNSPLHF. In nucleotides, the CDR3 is TGCGCCAGCCAGACAGCAAGCTCCTATAATTCACCCCTCCACTTT.

The chain joins TRBV28 to TRBJ2-3; the match to TRBD2 covers 7 bases. Germline V gene sequence: CDR1 MDHEN, CDR2 SYDVKM. Trimming removed 6 bases from V and 3 bases from J; junction bases left unmatched: 12. The CDR3 is 16 residues long. In nucleotides, the CDR3 is TGTGCCAGCAGCAAGGCTAGCGGCGCGTCGACAGATACGCAGTATTTT. Translated: CASSKASGASTDTQYF.

The chain combines TRBV7-3 with TRBJ1-4, with D tentatively TRBD1 (6 bases). Trimming removed 4 bases at V and 5 bases at J, with 17 bases between. This CDR3 is 16 amino acids long. CDR1 and CDR2 from the germline V gene are SGHTA and FQGTGA. CDR3 in amino acids: CASSSSLGAVNEKLFF. The CDR3 bases are TGTGCCAGCAGCTCGTCATTGGGGGCGGTCAATGAAAAACTGTTTTTT.

The chain has TRBV4-3 and TRBJ2-2; the D gene is possibly TRBD1 (5 bases). The germline gives CDR1 LGHNA, CDR2 YSLEER. V lost 1 base, J lost 4 bases, and 10 bases lay in between. This CDR3 is 15 amino acids long. This CDR3 is CASSQGQFLTGELFF. The CDR3 coding sequence is TGCGCCAGCAGCCAAGGACAGTTTCTCACCGGGGAGCTGTTTTTT.

V gene TRBV30 combines with J gene TRBJ1-1; D not certain. In germline, CDR1 is GTSNPN, CDR2 SVGIG (reference sequence). The CDR3 totals 12 residues. V lost 3 bases, J lost 10 bases, and 15 bases lay in between. The CDR3 bases are TGTGCCTGGAGGTTTGGTGTCGGGGTAGCTTTCTTT. Translation gives CAWRFGVGVAFF.

The chain uses TRBV11-3 and TRBJ1-1; D is possibly TRBD1 (5 bases). Germline-derived CDR1 and CDR2 are SGHNT and YENEEA. V was clipped by 11 bases and J by 0 bases, with 10 bases between them. This CDR3 has 12 residues. CDR3 bases: TGTGCCTCCCGGGGGGTGAACACTGAAGCTTTCTTT. Its translation: CASRGVNTEAFF.

In its sample, this clone was seen once. This chain connects TRBV5-1 to TRBJ1-1; D is unclear. Germline-derived CDR1 and CDR2 are SGHRS and YFSETQ. The CDR3 totals 12 residues. V lost 4 bases to trimming and J lost 8 bases, with 12 bases between them. CDR3 residues: CASSPGAGEAFF. The CDR3 nucleotides are TGCGCCAGCAGCCCTGGTGCGGGAGAAGCTTTCTTT.

V usage is TRBV7-6 and J usage is TRBJ2-7, with a possible D match to TRBD2 (6 bases). Germline lookup yields CDR1 SGHVS and CDR2 FNYEAQ. Between the trimmed V and J ends, which lost 5 bases and 5 bases, there was a span of 25 bases. The CDR3 has 17 residues. This CDR3 is CASSRALGGSVGDEQYF. The DNA for the CDR3 is TGTGCCAGCAGCCGGGCGTTGGGGGGATCTGTCGGGGACGAGCAGTACTTC. The complete variable domain, with remaining parts taken from reference TRBV7-6 and TRBJ2-7, reads GAGVSQSPRYKVTKRGQDVALRCDPISGHVSLYWYRQALGQGPEFLTYFNYEAQQDKSGLPNDRFSAERPEGSISTLTIQRTEQRDSAMYRCASSRALGGSVGDEQYFGPGTRLTVT.

This clone was picked up a small number of times. The genes are TRBV28 and TRBJ1-6; 9 bases agree with TRBD1. The CDR3 is 14 amino acids. V shed 5 bases and J 8 bases; nucleotides not matched to a gene: 4. The V gene's germline CDR1 is MDHEN and CDR2 SYDVKM. The CDR3 loop is CASSGRTGDSPLHF. CDR3 sequence (DNA): TGTGCCAGCAGTGGCCGGACAGGGGATTCACCCCTCCACTTT.

This rearrangement joins TRBV5-5 to TRBJ1-2; 9 nucleotides agree with TRBD1. Germline lookup yields CDR1 SGHKS and CDR2 YYEKEE (reference sequence). The CDR3 totals 14 residues. After removal of 4 bases from V and 8 bases from J, the junction contained 9 bases not matched to a gene. The CDR3, as DNA: TGTGCCAGCAGCCCGGGACAGGGAGTATACGGCTACACCTTC. This sequence encodes CASSPGQGVYGYTF.

This rearrangement joins TRBV4-3 to TRBJ1-6; D is possibly TRBD1 (6 bases). Per germline, CDR1 LGHNA and CDR2 YSLEER. The germline V and J ends were trimmed by 4 bases and 10 bases, with 20 bases remaining between them. This CDR3 contains 16 residues. The CDR3 sequence is CASSLSRDKKLSPLHF. The CDR3 DNA reads as TGCGCCAGCAGCCTGTCTCGGGACAAGAAGCTCTCACCCCTCCACTTT.

This chain connects TRBV7-3 to TRBJ2-7; 7 bases match TRBD1. Trimming took 5 bases from V and 4 from J; bases not matched to a gene: 5. This CDR3 has 13 amino acids. The V gene's germline CDR1 is SGHTA and CDR2 FQGTGA. The CDR3 region has the DNA TGTGCCAGCAGCGTTAACAGGGGTTACGAGCAGTACTTC. Protein: CASSVNRGYEQYF.

This clone appeared a single time. The J gene is TRBJ1-3, the V gene TRBV9; no reliable D call. The CDR3 runs to 11 residues. CDR1 and CDR2 (germline): SGDLS, YYNGEE. V was pared by 6 bases and J by 4 bases, with 5 bases between. CDR3 amino acids: CASIQGNTIYF. The CDR3 DNA reads TGTGCCAGCATTCAGGGAAACACCATATATTTT. The full variable domain, with the rest looked up from reference TRBV9 and TRBJ1-3, is DSGVTQTPKHLITATGQRVTLRCSPRSGDLSVYWYQQSLDQGLQFLIQYYNGEERAKGNILERFSAQQFPDLHSELNLSSLELGDSALYFCASIQGNTIYFGEGSWLTVV.

This chain uses TRBV10-3 with TRBJ2-1; tentative D call: TRBD1 (6 bases). Germline CDR1 and CDR2: ENHRY and SYGVKD. The CDR3 totals 14 residues. V lost 5 bases to trimming and J lost 2 bases, with 10 bases between them. The CDR3 nucleotides are TGTGCCATCAGTCAGGGGATCACCTACAATGAGCAGTTCTTC. Its translation: CAISQGITYNEQFF.

The chain employs TRBV5-4 and TRBJ1-6; perhaps TRBD1 as D (5 bases). Germline CDR1 reads SGHNT; CDR2 reads YYREEE (reference sequence). Trimming removed 0 bases from V and 9 bases from J, with 10 bases in between. The CDR3 loop spans 14 amino acids. CDR3 in amino acids: CASSLGRTGSPLHF. The CDR3 DNA follows: TGTGCCAGCAGCTTGGGGAGAACAGGTTCACCCCTCCACTTT. Filled out from reference TRBV5-4 and TRBJ1-6, the complete variable domain reads ETGVTQSPTHLIKTRGQQVTLRCSSQSGHNTVSWYQQALGQGPQFIFQYYREEENGRGNFPPRFSGLQFPNYSSELNVNALELDDSALYLCASSLGRTGSPLHFGNGTRLTVT.

The chain is built from TRBV4-2 and TRBJ2-2; TRBD1 agrees at 10 bases. Per germline, CDR1 LGHNA and CDR2 YNFKEQ. J gave up 7 bases and V 4 bases, and 15 bases lay outside the gene matches. CDR3 length equals 18 residues. CDR3: CASSLQPFGQGEVGELFF. The CDR3 DNA sequence: TGTGCCAGCAGCCTTCAACCTTTCGGACAGGGGGAGGTCGGGGAGCTGTTTTTT.

This chain links TRBV19 with TRBJ1-1; perhaps TRBD1 as D (6 bases). Germline V gene data show CDR1 as LNHDA and CDR2 as SQIVND (reference sequence). V dropped 5 bases and J dropped 0 bases, with 16 bases sitting between them. The CDR3 length is 16 residues. Here the CDR3 DNA reads TGTGCCAGTAGTTTCCCACACGGACAGCTGAACACTGAAGCTTTCTTT. Translated: CASSFPHGQLNTEAFF.

The chain couples TRBV4-3 to TRBJ2-2, with TRBD2 as a possible D gene (5 bases). From germline, CDR1 is LGHNA and CDR2 YSLEER. The CDR3 spans 15 residues. V was trimmed by 8 bases and J by 5 bases, leaving 18 bases between them. DNA for the CDR3: TGCGCCAGCCAAAATCTCTTGGGAGTGACCGGGGAGCTGTTTTTT. Translated, it gives CASQNLLGVTGELFF.

The CDR3 reads CASSQNRGGKDEQYF. CDR3 DNA: TGTGCCAGCAGTCAAAACAGGGGAGGAAAAGACGAGCAGTACTTC. The chain joins TRBV7-8 to TRBJ2-7; D might be TRBD1 (7 bases). CDR1 and CDR2 (germline): SGHVS, FQNEAQ. Trimming stripped 6 bases from V and 5 bases from J, with 20 bases between. This CDR3 is built from 15 residues. Based on the CDR3 plus reference TRBV7-8 and TRBJ2-7, the full variable domain is GAGVSQSPRYKVAKRGQDVALRCDPISGHVSLFWYQQALGQGPEFLTYFQNEAQLDKSGLPSDRFFAERPEGSVSTLKIQRTQQEDSAVYLCASSQNRGGKDEQYFGPGTRLTVT.

This clone came up a few times. The same CDR3 is also encoded by other DNA sequences in this sample. The rearrangement links TRBV10-3 to TRBJ1-1; 10 bases map to TRBD1. Germline loops: CDR1 ENHRY, CDR2 SYGVKD. The CDR3 has 14 amino acids. V lost 6 bases, J lost 0 bases, and 1 base stayed unmatched. The CDR3 sequence is CAIRGQGMNTEAFF. As DNA, the CDR3 is TGTGCCATCAGGGGACAGGGGATGAACACTGAAGCTTTCTTT.

The rearrangement joins TRBV15 to TRBJ2-7; D is unresolved. Germline V gives CDR1 LNHNV, CDR2 YYDKDF (reference sequence). This CDR3 is built from 13 residues. Deletions cut 0 bases from V and 7 bases from J, with 10 bases between. The CDR3 sequence is CATSRDSGGEQYF. The CDR3, as DNA: TGTGCCACCAGCAGAGATTCCGGCGGAGAGCAGTACTTC.

The rearrangement links TRBV7-6 to TRBJ2-1, with 8 positions matching TRBD1. CDR1 and CDR2 from the germline V gene are SGHVS and FNYEAQ. CDR3 size: 12 residues. The trim removed 5 bases at V and 12 bases at J, leaving 6 bases unmatched. This CDR3 is CASSPRQGWQFF. CDR3 nucleotide sequence: TGTGCCAGCAGCCCGCGACAGGGGTGGCAGTTCTTC.

This rearrangement joins TRBV5-8 to TRBJ1-2; D is perhaps TRBD1 (6 bases). The CDR3 consists of 17 residues. Trimming removed 2 bases from V and 1 base from J, with 18 bases in between. The germline CDR1 and CDR2 sequences are SGHTS and YDEGEE. CDR3 nucleotides: TGTGCCAGCAGCTTCGAGGACAGCGCCTCTTTTAACTATGGCTACACCTTC. It codes for CASSFEDSASFNYGYTF.

The genes are TRBV11-2 and TRBJ2-3; a possible D gene is TRBD2 (5 bases). The germline CDR1 and CDR2 sequences are SGHAT and FQNNGV. Trimming stripped 2 bases from V and 4 bases from J, with 13 bases between. The CDR3 loop spans 15 amino acids. CDR3 sequence reads: CASSLRDSVADTQYF. Here the CDR3 DNA reads TGTGCCAGCAGCTTACGGGATAGTGTGGCAGATACGCAGTATTTT.

This sequence joins TRBV9 and TRBJ2-5, with 8 bases that match TRBD2. Per germline, CDR1 SGDLS and CDR2 YYNGEE. CDR3 length equals 14 residues. V shed 3 bases, J shed 5 bases, and the junction held 6 bases outside the gene matches. The CDR3 bases are TGTGCCAGCAGCGAATCGGGGGGGTGGGAGACCCAGTACTTC. Encoded protein: CASSESGGWETQYF.